The 30 T cell receptor beta chains listed next were all sequenced from one sample in a study of blood T cell repertoires in COVID-19. TCRdb's table, derived via immunoSEQ multiplex PCR, lists solely in-frame clones and lacks some. Of almost 350,000 clones in the sample, about nine tenths were seen once. Material for sequencing was PBMCs or T cells enriched from blood (not recorded which). The receptors stem from a woman in her twenties or thirties who had been exposed to COVID-19.

The V gene is TRBV15, the J gene TRBJ1-2; no reliable D call. Trimming stripped 0 bases from V and 10 bases from J, with 12 bases between. Per germline, CDR1 LNHNV and CDR2 YYDKDF (reference sequence). The length of the CDR3 is 13 residues. DNA for the CDR3: TGTGCCACCAGCAGAGATCTAGGCAATCCCTACACCTTC. It yields the protein CATSRDLGNPYTF.

This chain links TRBV19 with TRBJ2-3; 14 bases are a match to TRBD2. CDR1 and CDR2 from the germline V gene are LNHDA and SQIVND (reference sequence). V was pared by 3 bases and J by 0 bases, with 5 bases of the junction left unmatched. The CDR3 has 18 amino acids. The DNA of the CDR3 is TGTGCCAGTAGTATCGGACTAGCGGGAGGCTGGAGCACAGATACGCAGTATTTT. This gives the protein CASSIGLAGGWSTDTQYF.

This chain uses TRBV6-6 with TRBJ1-1; TRBD1 is a possible D gene (5 bases). With 8 bases removed from V and 4 bases from J, the gap between germline ends came to 14 bases. The CDR3 is 13 residues long. The V gene's germline CDR1 is MNHNY and CDR2 SVGAGI (reference sequence). The CDR3, as DNA: TGTGCCAGCCATTGGGGGGAAGGCACTGAAGCTTTCTTT. This sequence encodes CASHWGEGTEAFF.

This clone was seen a handful of times. The V call is TRBV29-1, the J call TRBJ2-7; a weak D match, TRBD1 (5 bases). This CDR3 comprises 13 residues. In germline, CDR1 is SQVTM, CDR2 ANQGSEA. V was clipped by 7 bases and J by 4 bases, with 17 bases between them. The CDR3 DNA follows: TGCAGCGCCATAAAGGGGATCCCATACGAGCAGTACTTC. Translating it yields CSAIKGIPYEQYF.

V gene TRBV10-3 combines with J gene TRBJ2-7, with 8 bases fitting TRBD2. V was pared by 3 bases and J by 2 bases, with 9 bases of the junction left unmatched. CDR3 length: 16 amino acids. Germline CDR1 reads ENHRY; CDR2 reads SYGVKD. The CDR3 loop is CAISEETLAGPYEQYF. The DNA for the CDR3 is TGTGCCATCAGTGAAGAAACCCTAGCGGGTCCCTACGAGCAGTACTTC.

V gene TRBV11-3 combines with J gene TRBJ2-7; no clear D. Germline CDR1 SGHNT, CDR2 YENEEA. The CDR3 totals 12 residues. V was shortened by 2 bases and J by 3 bases, with 5 bases between the two germline ends. In DNA form, the CDR3 reads TGTGCCAGCAGCTTACAGTGCTACGAGCAGTACTTC. Amino acids: CASSLQCYEQYF.

CDR3 in amino acids: CASSTGEGRTTEAFF. DNA for the CDR3: TGTGCCAGCTCAACGGGGGAAGGGAGGACCACTGAAGCTTTCTTT. The chain employs TRBV18 and TRBJ1-1, with D possibly being TRBD1 (5 bases). There are 15 residues in the CDR3. With 5 bases removed from V and 4 bases from J, the gap between germline ends came to 17 bases. Germline V lookup: CDR1 KGHSH, CDR2 LQKENI.

The table lists this clone with a few counts. The gene calls are TRBV18 and TRBJ1-5; tentatively, D is TRBD1 (5 bases). CDR1 is KGHSH, CDR2 LQKENI, per germline. With 6 bases removed from V and 4 bases from J, the gap between germline ends came to 16 bases. This CDR3 is 15 amino acids long. DNA for the CDR3: TGTGCCAGCTCCTCTGAGACAGCGAAAAATCAGCCCCAGCATTTT. This sequence encodes CASSSETAKNQPQHF.

The chain carries TRBV5-5 and TRBJ2-5; 12 nucleotides agree with TRBD2. The germline V gene has CDR1 SGHKS and CDR2 YYEKEE (reference sequence). The trim removed 4 bases at V and 5 bases at J, leaving 21 bases unmatched. The length of the CDR3 is 20 residues. The CDR3 is CASSPIPGVRLAGVGETQYF. As DNA, the CDR3 is TGTGCCAGCAGCCCCATACCGGGGGTACGACTAGCGGGAGTTGGGGAGACCCAGTACTTC.

The rearrangement joins TRBV12-3 or TRBV12-4 to TRBJ1-2; 7 bases line up with TRBD1. This CDR3 region has 13 residues. The ends lost 5 bases at V and 5 bases at J; junction bases unmatched: 5. CDR3 sequence (DNA): TGTGCCAGCAGTCCGGGACAGCTATATGGCTACACCTTC. It encodes CASSPGQLYGYTF.

The table lists this clone with a count of one. The chain recombines TRBV10-3 with TRBJ1-1; TRBD1 is a possible D gene (6 bases). V was clipped by 11 bases and J by 2 bases, with 18 bases between them. The germline V gene has CDR1 ENHRY and CDR2 SYGVKD. There are 14 residues in the CDR3. The CDR3 DNA sequence: TGTGCCTACAGGTCCGGGACAACAAACACTGAAGCTTTCTTT. Translated, it gives CAYRSGTTNTEAFF.

The gene calls are TRBV7-8 and TRBJ1-5; perhaps TRBD1 as D (5 bases). Germline V gives CDR1 SGHVS, CDR2 FQNEAQ. This CDR3 has 16 amino acids. Trimming pared 5 bases from V and 6 bases from J, leaving 20 bases between. The CDR3 is CASSPLAGGARQPQHF. The CDR3 DNA follows: TGTGCCAGCAGCCCCCTCGCTGGAGGGGCGCGTCAGCCCCAGCATTTT.

This clone appeared once. The J gene is TRBJ1-3, the V gene TRBV12-5; 9 bases line up with TRBD1. The V segment lost 1 base and the J segment 0 bases; nucleotides outside the gene matches: 1. Germline-derived CDR1 and CDR2 are LGHNT and FRNRAP. This CDR3 is built from 16 residues. The CDR3 here is CASGLGTGASGNTIYF. The CDR3, as DNA: TGTGCTAGTGGTTTGGGGACAGGGGCCTCTGGAAACACCATATATTTT.

The V gene is TRBV10-2, the J gene TRBJ2-7, with D maybe TRBD1 (5 bases). The germline V gene has CDR1 WSHSY and CDR2 SAAADI. V lost 8 bases to trimming and J lost 4 bases, with 18 bases between them. This CDR3 region has 14 residues. The CDR3 nucleotides read TGCGCCAGCGCAGATGGGCAGGGTTTTTACGAGCAGTACTTC. Amino acid sequence: CASADGQGFYEQYF.

The V call is TRBV25-1, the J call TRBJ1-3; D is uncertain. V was trimmed by 8 bases and J by 0 bases, leaving 8 bases between them. Germline V CDR1 and CDR2: MGHDK, SYGVNS. CDR3 length: 13 residues. CDR3 coding DNA: TGTGCCAGCCTTTATTACTCTGGAAACACCATATATTTT. Translated, it gives CASLYYSGNTIYF. The entire variable domain, with the rest obtained from reference TRBV25-1 and TRBJ1-3, is as follows: EADIYQTPRYLVIGTGKKITLECSQTMGHDKMYWYQQDPGMELHLIHYSYGVNSTEKGDLSSESTVSRIRTEHFPLTLESARPSHTSQYLCASLYYSGNTIYFGEGSWLTVV.

The chain couples TRBV24-1 to TRBJ2-3; D call uncertain. The ends were cut back, 3 bases at V and 1 base at J, with 10 bases in the middle. The CDR3 runs to 15 residues. CDR1 and CDR2 (germline): KGHDR, SFDVKD. CDR3 in DNA: TGTGCCACCAGTGATGCCGGGTTACGCACAGATACGCAGTATTTT. It yields the protein CATSDAGLRTDTQYF.

The genes are TRBV7-8 and TRBJ2-7, with TRBD2 matching over 7 bases. Germline CDR1 SGHVS, CDR2 FQNEAQ. CDR3 length: 15 amino acids. Trimming took 1 base from V and 4 from J; bases not matched to a gene: 7. The CDR3 region has the DNA TGTGCCAGCAGCTTAGATCGCGGGAGCAGGTACGAGCAGTACTTC. Encoded protein: CASSLDRGSRYEQYF.

The CDR3 region is CASLMRDSPLHF. DNA for the CDR3: TGTGCCAGCCTCATGAGGGATTCACCCCTCCACTTT. The chain joins TRBV28 to TRBJ1-6; unclear D gene. This CDR3 has 12 amino acids. Germline V gene lookup returns CDR1 MDHEN and CDR2 SYDVKM. Trimming took off 8 bases at V and 8 bases at J, with 10 bases between the two ends.

The chain recombines TRBV28 with TRBJ1-5; a possible D gene is TRBD1 (5 bases). Germline V gives CDR1 MDHEN, CDR2 SYDVKM. V was cut by 2 bases and J by 5 bases, with 7 bases left in between. The CDR3 is 13 residues long. The CDR3 DNA follows: TGTGCCAGCAGTTTAGGGGCAGATCAGCCCCAGCATTTT. This codes for CASSLGADQPQHF.

The chain is built from TRBV5-1 and TRBJ1-5, with D unclear. The V and J ends lost 0 bases and 8 bases respectively, with 15 bases between them. The CDR3 extends over 15 amino acids. Germline V CDR1 and CDR2: SGHRS, YFSETQ. CDR3 nucleotide sequence: TGCGCCAGCAGCTTGGGCGGCTCAGTTCGGGAGCCCCAGCATTTT. Residues: CASSLGGSVREPQHF.

The gene calls are TRBV6-5 and TRBJ1-2, with 10 bases matching TRBD1. The CDR3 is made up of 13 amino acids. Trimming at V came to 5 bases and at J to 7 bases, leaving 4 bases not matched to a gene. Germline loops: CDR1 MNHEY, CDR2 SVGAGI. The CDR3 reads CASSPGTGAGYTF. DNA for the CDR3: TGTGCCAGCAGTCCCGGGACAGGGGCTGGCTACACCTTC.

The chain links TRBV5-4 to TRBJ2-1, with TRBD2 matching 14 bases. CDR1 is SGHNT, CDR2 YYREEE, per germline (reference sequence). The CDR3 is 18 amino acids. The V gene end was trimmed by 4 bases and the J gene end by 6 bases; junction bases not matched to a gene: 12. The CDR3 nucleotides are TGTGCCAGCAGCCCCCCGGGACTAGCGGGAGAGAGGGGCAATGAGCAGTTCTTC. The encoded protein is CASSPPGLAGERGNEQFF. The variable domain in full, completed from reference TRBV5-4 and TRBJ2-1, reads ETGVTQSPTHLIKTRGQQVTLRCSSQSGHNTVSWYQQALGQGPQFIFQYYREEENGRGNFPPRFSGLQFPNYSSELNVNALELDDSALYLCASSPPGLAGERGNEQFFGPGTRLTVL.

This clone was counted a single time. The chain combines TRBV28 with TRBJ1-5, with D hard to call. Germline V lookup: CDR1 MDHEN, CDR2 SYDVKM. This CDR3 spans 16 amino acids. Deletions cut 4 bases from V and 0 bases from J, with 13 bases between. CDR3 coding DNA: TGTGCCAGCAGTTATATGGGAGAATATAGCAATCAGCCCCAGCATTTT. As protein: CASSYMGEYSNQPQHF.

V is TRBV9 and J is TRBJ2-1; 13 bases are a match to TRBD2. CDR1 SGDLS and CDR2 YYNGEE come from the germline V gene. After removal of 5 bases from V and 8 bases from J, the junction contained 10 bases not matched to a gene. The CDR3 runs 16 residues. This CDR3 is CASSWTSGSLGDEQFF. The CDR3 bases are TGTGCCAGCAGTTGGACTAGCGGGAGTTTAGGGGATGAGCAGTTCTTC.

The chain has TRBV15 and TRBJ2-7, with D hard to call. Germline V lookup: CDR1 LNHNV, CDR2 YYDKDF (reference sequence). This CDR3 is 13 amino acids long. V lost 0 bases to trimming and J lost 12 bases, with 15 bases between them. The CDR3 DNA is TGTGCCACCAGCAGAGACGTAAGCCCCGTGCGGTACTTC. Its protein product is CATSRDVSPVRYF.

V gene TRBV2 combines with J gene TRBJ2-5; 7 bases are shared with TRBD1. The CDR3 totals 13 residues. CDR1 and CDR2 from the germline V gene are SNHLY and FYNNEI. The V gene end was trimmed by 8 bases and the J gene end by 1 base; junction bases not matched to a gene: 4. The CDR3 nucleotides read TGTGCCAGCTCCGGGACAGCCCAAGAGACCCAGTACTTC. Amino acid sequence: CASSGTAQETQYF.

The chain is built from TRBV5-4 and TRBJ1-6, with 7 nucleotides matching TRBD1. J was trimmed by 9 bases and V by 1 base; bases with no gene match: 7. The CDR3 contains 15 residues. Germline V gene lookup returns CDR1 SGHNT and CDR2 YYREEE (reference sequence). The CDR3 reads CASSLSTRGSSPLHF. The CDR3 region has the DNA TGTGCCAGCAGCTTGAGCACCAGGGGGAGTTCACCCCTCCACTTT.

With regard to this clone: Other DNA sequences in this sample translate to the same CDR3. The chain is built from TRBV3-1 (or the pseudogene TRBV3-2) and TRBJ1-5; D ambiguous. V was pared by 1 base and J by 0 bases, with 7 bases between. The CDR3 spans 15 residues. Germline-derived CDR1 and CDR2 are LGHDT and YNNKEL (reference sequence). The CDR3 bases are TGTGCCAGCAGCCAAGTCTCAGGTAGCAATCAGCCCCAGCATTTT. It encodes CASSQVSGSNQPQHF.

This chain links TRBV21-1 with TRBJ2-3; the table's D call of TRBD2 was not tested on the DNA. TRBV21-1 is classified as a pseudogene. CDR3 length: 11 residues. The CDR3, as DNA: TGTGCCAGCAGCAAGGGGGGGGCGCAGTATTTT. This codes for CASSKGGAQYF.

The J gene is TRBJ1-1, the V gene TRBV10-1; D possibly corresponds to TRBD1 (5 bases). Per the germline V gene, CDR1 is WNHNN and CDR2 is SYGVQD (reference sequence). There are 15 residues in the CDR3. Deletions cut 6 bases from V and 3 bases from J, with 17 bases between. CDR3 nucleotides: TGCGCCAGCAGCTCCCAGGGCTCTCCTTACACTGAAGCTTTCTTT. It codes for CASSSQGSPYTEAFF.